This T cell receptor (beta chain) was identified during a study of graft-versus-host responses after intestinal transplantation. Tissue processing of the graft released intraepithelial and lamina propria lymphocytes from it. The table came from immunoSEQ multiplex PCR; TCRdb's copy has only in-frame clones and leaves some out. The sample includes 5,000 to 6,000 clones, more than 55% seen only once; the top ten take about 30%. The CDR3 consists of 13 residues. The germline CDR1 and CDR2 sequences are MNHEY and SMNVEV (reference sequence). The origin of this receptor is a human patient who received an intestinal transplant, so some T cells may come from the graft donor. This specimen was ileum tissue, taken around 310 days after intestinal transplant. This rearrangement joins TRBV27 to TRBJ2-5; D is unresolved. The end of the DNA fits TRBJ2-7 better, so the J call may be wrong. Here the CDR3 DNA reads TGTGCCAGCAGTTTCTCTGTCTCCTACGAGCAGTACTTC. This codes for CASSFSVSYEQYF.